This paragraph covers one T cell receptor (beta chain) sequence. The data belong to a study of blood T cell repertoires in COVID-19. The data were produced by immunoSEQ multiplex PCR, yet TCRdb's version contains in-frame clones alone and is incomplete. The table lists some 350,000 clones, roughly 84% of them singletons. Trimming removed 6 bases from V and 6 bases from J; junction bases left unmatched: 13. Germline V gene lookup returns CDR1 MNHEY and CDR2 SVGAGI. The CDR3 loop spans 15 amino acids. This rearrangement joins TRBV6-5 to TRBJ2-7; TRBD1 agrees at 8 bases. This TCR was sampled from a woman aged 25 to 39 who had recovered from COVID-19. Sequencing input: PBMCs or T cells enriched from blood (not recorded which). The CDR3 DNA follows: TGTGCCAGCAGCCGACAGGGGACTCCCTTTTTCGAGCAGTACTTC. Amino acid sequence: CASSRQGTPFFEQYF.